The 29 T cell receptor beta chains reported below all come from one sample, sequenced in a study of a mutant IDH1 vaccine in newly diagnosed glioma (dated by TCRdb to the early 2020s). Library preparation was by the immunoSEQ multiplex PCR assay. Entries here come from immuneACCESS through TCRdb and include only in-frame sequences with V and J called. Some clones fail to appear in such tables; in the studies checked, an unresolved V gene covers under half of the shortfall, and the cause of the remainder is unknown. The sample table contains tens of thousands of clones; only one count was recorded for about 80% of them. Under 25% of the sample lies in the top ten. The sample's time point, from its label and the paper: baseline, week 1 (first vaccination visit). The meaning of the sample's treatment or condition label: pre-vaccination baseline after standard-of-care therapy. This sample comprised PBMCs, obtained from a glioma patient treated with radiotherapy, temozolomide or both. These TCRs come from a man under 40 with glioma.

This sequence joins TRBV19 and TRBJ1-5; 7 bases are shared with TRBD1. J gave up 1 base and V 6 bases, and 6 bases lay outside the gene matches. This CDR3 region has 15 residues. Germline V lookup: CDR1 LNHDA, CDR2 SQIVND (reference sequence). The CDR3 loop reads CASRSTGSSNQPQHF. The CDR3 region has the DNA TGTGCCAGTAGATCGACAGGGTCGAGCAATCAGCCCCAGCATTTT. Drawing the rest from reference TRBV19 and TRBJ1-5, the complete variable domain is DGGITQSPKYLFRKEGQNVTLSCEQNLNHDAMYWYRQDPGQGLRLIYYSQIVNDFQKGDIAEGYSVSREKKESFPLTVTSAQKNPTAFYLCASRSTGSSNQPQHFGDGTRLSIL.

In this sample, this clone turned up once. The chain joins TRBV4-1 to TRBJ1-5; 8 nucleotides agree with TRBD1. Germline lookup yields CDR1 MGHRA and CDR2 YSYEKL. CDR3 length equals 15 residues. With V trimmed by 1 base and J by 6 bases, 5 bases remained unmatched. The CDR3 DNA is TGCGCCAGCAGCCAAGTCAGGGGGCCGGCTCAGCCCCAGCATTTT. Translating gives CASSQVRGPAQPQHF.

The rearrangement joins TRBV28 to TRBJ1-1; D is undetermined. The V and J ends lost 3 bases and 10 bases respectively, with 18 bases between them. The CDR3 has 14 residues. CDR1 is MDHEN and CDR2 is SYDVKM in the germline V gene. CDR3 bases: TGTGCCAGCAGTTTGGGGAGAGAGAGGTCGCGAGCTTTCTTT. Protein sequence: CASSLGRERSRAFF.

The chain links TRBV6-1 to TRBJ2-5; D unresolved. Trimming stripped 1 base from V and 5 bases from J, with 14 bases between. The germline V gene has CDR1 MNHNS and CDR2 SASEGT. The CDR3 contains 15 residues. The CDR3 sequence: CASSEGITSAETQYF. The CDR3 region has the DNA TGTGCCAGCAGTGAAGGGATTACCTCTGCGGAGACCCAGTACTTC.

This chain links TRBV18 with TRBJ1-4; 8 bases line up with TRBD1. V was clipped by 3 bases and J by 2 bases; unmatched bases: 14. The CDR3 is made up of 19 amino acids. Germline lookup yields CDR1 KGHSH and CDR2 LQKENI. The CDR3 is CASSPVTDRVLSTNEKLFF. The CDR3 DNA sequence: TGTGCCAGCTCACCGGTGACGGACAGGGTACTCTCCACTAATGAAAAACTGTTTTTT.

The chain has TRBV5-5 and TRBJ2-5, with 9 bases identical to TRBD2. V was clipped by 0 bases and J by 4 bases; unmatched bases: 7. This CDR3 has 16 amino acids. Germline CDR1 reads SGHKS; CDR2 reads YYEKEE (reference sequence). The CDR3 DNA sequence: TGTGCCAGCAGCTTGGAATTTAGCGGGAGTGGAGAGACCCAGTACTTC. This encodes CASSLEFSGSGETQYF.

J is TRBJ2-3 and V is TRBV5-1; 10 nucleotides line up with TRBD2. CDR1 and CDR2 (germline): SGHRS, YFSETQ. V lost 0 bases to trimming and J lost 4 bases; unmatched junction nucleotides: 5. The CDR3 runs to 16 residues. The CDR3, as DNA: TGCGCCAGCAGCTTGGGGCCTAGCGGGGGTGCAGATACGCAGTATTTT. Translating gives CASSLGPSGGADTQYF.

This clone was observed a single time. The CDR3 nucleotides are TGTGCCAGCAGTGAAATGGGGACCTATGGCTACACCTTC. As protein: CASSEMGTYGYTF. The genes are TRBV2 and TRBJ1-2; tentatively, D is TRBD1 (5 bases). Germline assignment: CDR1 SNHLY and CDR2 FYNNEI. This CDR3 has 13 amino acids. V was clipped by 2 bases and J by 4 bases, with 8 bases between them.

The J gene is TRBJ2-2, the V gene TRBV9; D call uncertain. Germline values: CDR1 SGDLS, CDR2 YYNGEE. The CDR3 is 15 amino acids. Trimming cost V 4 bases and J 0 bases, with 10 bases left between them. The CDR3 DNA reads TGTGCCAGCAGCTCCGGAAACGCGAACACCGGGGAGCTGTTTTTT. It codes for CASSSGNANTGELFF.

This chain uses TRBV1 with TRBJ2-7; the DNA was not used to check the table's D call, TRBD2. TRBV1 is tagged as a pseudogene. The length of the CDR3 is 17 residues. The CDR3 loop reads CTSSQDRAGGPTYEQYF. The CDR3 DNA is TGCACCAGCAGCCAAGATAGGGCGGGAGGGCCCACCTACGAGCAGTACTTC.

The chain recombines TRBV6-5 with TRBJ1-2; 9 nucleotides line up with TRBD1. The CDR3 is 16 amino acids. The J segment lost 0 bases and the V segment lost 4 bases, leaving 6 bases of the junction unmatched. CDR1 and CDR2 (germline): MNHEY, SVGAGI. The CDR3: CASSFTGTGPNYGYTF. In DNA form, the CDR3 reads TGTGCCAGCAGTTTCACCGGGACAGGGCCTAACTATGGCTACACCTTC.

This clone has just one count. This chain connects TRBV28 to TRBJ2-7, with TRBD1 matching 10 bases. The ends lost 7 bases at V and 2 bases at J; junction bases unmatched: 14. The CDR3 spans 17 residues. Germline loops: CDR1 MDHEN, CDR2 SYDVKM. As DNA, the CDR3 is TGTGCCAGCACCCGGACAGGGGGGGGATTACTTACCTACGAGCAGTACTTC. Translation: CASTRTGGGLLTYEQYF.

The CDR3 loop is CGTEDRGSEKLFF. In DNA form, the CDR3 reads TGTGGAACGGAGGACAGGGGTTCCGAAAAACTGTTTTTT. This chain connects TRBV19 to TRBJ1-4; 9 bases align to TRBD1. The germline V gene encodes CDR1 LNHDA and CDR2 SQIVND (reference sequence). The CDR3 has 13 amino acids.

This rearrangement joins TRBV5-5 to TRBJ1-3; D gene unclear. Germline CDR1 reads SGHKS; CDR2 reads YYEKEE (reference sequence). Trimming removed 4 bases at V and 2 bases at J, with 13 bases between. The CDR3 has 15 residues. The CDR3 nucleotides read TGTGCCAGCAGCATAATGACGGGAGCTGGAAACACCATATATTTT. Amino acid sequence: CASSIMTGAGNTIYF.

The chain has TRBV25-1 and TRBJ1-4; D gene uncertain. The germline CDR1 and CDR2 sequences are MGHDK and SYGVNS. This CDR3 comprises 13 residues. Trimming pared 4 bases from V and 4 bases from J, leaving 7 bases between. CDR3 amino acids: CASSVAFNEKLFF. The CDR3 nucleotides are TGTGCCAGCAGTGTCGCTTTTAATGAAAAACTGTTTTTT.

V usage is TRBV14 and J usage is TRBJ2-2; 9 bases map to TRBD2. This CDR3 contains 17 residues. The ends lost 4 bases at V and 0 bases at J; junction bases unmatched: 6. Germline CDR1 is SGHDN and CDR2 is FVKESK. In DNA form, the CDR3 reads TGTGCCAGCAGCCCCGGGGTAGCGGGAGCGAACACCGGGGAGCTGTTTTTT. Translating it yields CASSPGVAGANTGELFF.

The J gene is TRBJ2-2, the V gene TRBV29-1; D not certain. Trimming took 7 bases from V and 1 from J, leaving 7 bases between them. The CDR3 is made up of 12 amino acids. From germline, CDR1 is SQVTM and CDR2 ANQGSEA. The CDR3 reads CSAKQNTGELFF. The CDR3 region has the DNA TGCAGCGCCAAACAGAACACCGGGGAGCTGTTTTTT.

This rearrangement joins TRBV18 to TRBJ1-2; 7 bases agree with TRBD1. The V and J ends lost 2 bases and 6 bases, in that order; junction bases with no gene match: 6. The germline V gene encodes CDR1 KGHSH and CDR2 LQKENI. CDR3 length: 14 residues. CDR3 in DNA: TGTGCCAGCTCACCAATTGGACAGGCCGATGGCTACACCTTC. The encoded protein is CASSPIGQADGYTF. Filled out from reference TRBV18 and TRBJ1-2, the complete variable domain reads NAGVMQNPRHLVRRRGQEARLRCSPMKGHSHVYWYRQLPEEGLKFMVYLQKENIIDESGMPKERFSAEFPKEGPSILRIQQVVRGDSAAYFCASSPIGQADGYTFGSGTRLTVV.

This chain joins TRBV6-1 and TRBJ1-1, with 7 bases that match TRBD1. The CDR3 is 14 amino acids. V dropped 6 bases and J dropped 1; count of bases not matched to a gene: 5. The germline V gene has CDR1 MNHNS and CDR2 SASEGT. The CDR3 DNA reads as TGTGCCAGCAGGGTTACAGGGGCGAACACTGAAGCTTTCTTT. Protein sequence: CASRVTGANTEAFF.

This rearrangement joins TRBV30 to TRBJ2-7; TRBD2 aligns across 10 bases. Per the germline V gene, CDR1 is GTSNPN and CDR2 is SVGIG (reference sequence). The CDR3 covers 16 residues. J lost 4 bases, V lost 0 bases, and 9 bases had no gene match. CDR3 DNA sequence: TGTGCCTGGAGTGTAGTCTCTAGCGGGGGAGATTACGAGCAGTACTTC. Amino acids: CAWSVVSSGGDYEQYF.

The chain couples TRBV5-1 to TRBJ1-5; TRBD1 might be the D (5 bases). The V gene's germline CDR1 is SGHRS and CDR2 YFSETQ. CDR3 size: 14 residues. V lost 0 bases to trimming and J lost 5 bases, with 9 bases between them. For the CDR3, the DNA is TGCGCCAGCAGCTTGGAGGGAGGGGATCAGCCCCAGCATTTT. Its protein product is CASSLEGGDQPQHF.

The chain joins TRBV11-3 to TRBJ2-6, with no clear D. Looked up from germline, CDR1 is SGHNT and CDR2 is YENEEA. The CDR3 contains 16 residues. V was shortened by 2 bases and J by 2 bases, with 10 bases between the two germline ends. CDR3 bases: TGTGCCAGCAGCTTAAATGGTGGGGCTGGGGCCAACGTCCTGACTTTC. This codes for CASSLNGGAGANVLTF.

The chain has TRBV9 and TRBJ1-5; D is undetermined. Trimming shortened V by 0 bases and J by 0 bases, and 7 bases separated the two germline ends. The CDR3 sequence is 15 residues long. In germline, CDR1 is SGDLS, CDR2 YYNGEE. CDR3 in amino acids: CASSVAAGSNQPQHF. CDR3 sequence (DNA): TGTGCCAGCAGCGTAGCTGCGGGTAGCAATCAGCCCCAGCATTTT.

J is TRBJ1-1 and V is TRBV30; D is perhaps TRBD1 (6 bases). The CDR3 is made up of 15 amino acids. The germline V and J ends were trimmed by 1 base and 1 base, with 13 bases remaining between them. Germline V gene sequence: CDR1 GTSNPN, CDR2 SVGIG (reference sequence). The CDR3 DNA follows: TGTGCCTGGAGTGGCGAGGGACACCGGAACACTGAAGCTTTCTTT. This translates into CAWSGEGHRNTEAFF.

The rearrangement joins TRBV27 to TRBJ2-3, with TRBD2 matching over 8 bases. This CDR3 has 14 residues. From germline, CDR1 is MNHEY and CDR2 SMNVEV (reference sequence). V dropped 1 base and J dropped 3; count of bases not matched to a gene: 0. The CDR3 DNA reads TGTGCCAGCAGTTTATTAGCGGGAACAGATACGCAGTATTTT. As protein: CASSLLAGTDTQYF.

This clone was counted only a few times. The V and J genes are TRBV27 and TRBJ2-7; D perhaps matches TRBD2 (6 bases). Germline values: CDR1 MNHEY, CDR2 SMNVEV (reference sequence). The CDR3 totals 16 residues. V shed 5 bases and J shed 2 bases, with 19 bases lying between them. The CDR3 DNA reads TGTGCCAGCAGTCCGACGGGAGTCCGGAATCCCTACGAGCAGTACTTC. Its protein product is CASSPTGVRNPYEQYF.

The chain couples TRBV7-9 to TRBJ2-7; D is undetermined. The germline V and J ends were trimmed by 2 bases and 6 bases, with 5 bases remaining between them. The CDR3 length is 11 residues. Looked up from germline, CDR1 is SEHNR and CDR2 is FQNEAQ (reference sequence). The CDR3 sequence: CASSLYAEQYF. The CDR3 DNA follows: TGTGCCAGCAGCTTATACGCCGAGCAGTACTTC.

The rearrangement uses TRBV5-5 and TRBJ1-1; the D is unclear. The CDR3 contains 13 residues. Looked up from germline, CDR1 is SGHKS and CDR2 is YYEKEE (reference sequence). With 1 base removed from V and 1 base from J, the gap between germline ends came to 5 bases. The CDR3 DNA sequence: TGTGCCAGCAGCTTGATTCCGAACACTGAAGCTTTCTTT. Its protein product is CASSLIPNTEAFF.

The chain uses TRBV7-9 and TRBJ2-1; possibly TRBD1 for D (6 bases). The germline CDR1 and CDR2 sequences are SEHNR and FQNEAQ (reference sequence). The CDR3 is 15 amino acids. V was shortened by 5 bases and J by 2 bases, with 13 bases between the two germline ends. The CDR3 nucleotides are TGTGCCAGCAGCCCCCAGGGGATTACCTACAATGAGCAGTTCTTC. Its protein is CASSPQGITYNEQFF.